What follows are 16 T cell receptor beta chains derived from one specimen sequenced in a study of OX40 agonist ivuxolimab in advanced cancers. Library method: the immunoSEQ multiplex PCR assay. This immuneACCESS table, as held by TCRdb, lists in-frame sequences with V and J called but not all clones. Of the missing ones, under half trace to an unresolved V gene in checked studies; the others have no known cause. The sample table shows about 35,000 clones, and 65% to 75% are seen once. Around 21% of the sample comes from the top ten. Material: CD4+ or CD8+ T cells sorted from blood, obtained in a trial of the OX40 agonist ivuxolimab. The receptors here all came from an adult with an advanced solid tumor such as melanoma, head and neck, liver or kidney cancer.

The J gene is TRBJ1-1, the V gene TRBV5-1; maybe TRBD1 (5 bases). CDR3 length: 14 amino acids. Germline assignment: CDR1 SGHRS and CDR2 YFSETQ. V lost 7 bases and J lost 2, with 15 bases in between. Here the CDR3 reads CASQKGGENTEAFF. In DNA form, the CDR3 reads TGCGCCAGCCAAAAAGGAGGGGAAAACACTGAAGCTTTCTTT.

This clone was observed a handful of times. This chain joins TRBV7-9 and TRBJ1-1; no clear D gene. This CDR3 is built from 11 residues. Germline lookup yields CDR1 SEHNR and CDR2 FQNEAQ (reference sequence). With 8 bases removed from V and 3 bases from J, the gap between germline ends came to 7 bases. As DNA, the CDR3 is TGTGCCAGCGGTCGTTACACTGAAGCTTTCTTT. Encoded protein: CASGRYTEAFF.

The chain links TRBV7-2 to TRBJ2-1; 9 bases agree with TRBD2. V lost 0 bases to trimming and J lost 7 bases; unmatched junction nucleotides: 7. The CDR3 loop spans 16 amino acids. Germline assignment: CDR1 SGHTA and CDR2 FQGNSA. The CDR3 loop reads CASSLAGGGALNEQFF. In nucleotides, the CDR3 is TGTGCCAGCAGCTTAGCCGGCGGGGGGGCCCTTAATGAGCAGTTCTTC.

This clone has just one count. V usage is TRBV6-5 and J usage is TRBJ1-2, with 12 bases aligning to TRBD1. V lost 0 bases to trimming and J lost 5 bases; unmatched junction nucleotides: 4. Per the germline V gene, CDR1 is MNHEY and CDR2 is SVGAGI. This CDR3 is built from 16 residues. CDR3 coding DNA: TGTGCCAGCAGTTACTCGGGACAGGGGGCGGCATATGGCTACACCTTC. This gives the protein CASSYSGQGAAYGYTF.

This chain's CDR3 is CASSLGPENTEAFF. The CDR3, as DNA: TGTGCCAGCAGCTTAGGGCCCGAGAACACTGAAGCTTTCTTT. The rearrangement joins TRBV7-3 to TRBJ1-1; no clear D. Germline V lookup: CDR1 SGHTA, CDR2 FQGTGA. The CDR3 extends over 14 amino acids. The V end was cut by 2 bases, the J end by 1 base, with 8 bases between. The whole variable domain, remainder taken from reference TRBV7-3 and TRBJ1-1, is GAGVSQTPSNKVTEKGKYVELRCDPISGHTALYWYRQSLGQGPEFLIYFQGTGAADDSGLPNDRFFAVRPEGSVSTLKIQRTERGDSAVYLCASSLGPENTEAFFGQGTRLTVV.

This clone was counted between two and nine times. The chain carries TRBV6-5 and TRBJ2-5, with 7 bases that match TRBD2. This CDR3 is built from 13 residues. Germline V gene sequence: CDR1 MNHEY, CDR2 SVGAGI. Unmatched junction bases numbered 4, after V lost 4 bases and J lost 5 bases. The CDR3 region has the DNA TGTGCCAGCAGTTCTAGCGGCGAGGAGACCCAGTACTTC. It is translated as CASSSSGEETQYF.

Details on this clone: At one end, the junction sequence differs from germline, possibly due to a read error. The chain carries TRBV18 and TRBJ1-1; D gene uncertain. Germline lookup yields CDR1 KGHSH and CDR2 LQKENI. The CDR3 totals 15 residues. The CDR3 loop is CASSPPMAANNEAFF. The CDR3 nucleotides are TGTGCCAGCTCACCACCGATGGCAGCTAACAATGAAGCTTTCTTT.

CDR3: CASSKFFTGTGEVGTEAFF. The CDR3 bases are TGTGCCAGCTCCAAATTCTTTACCGGGACAGGGGAAGTGGGCACTGAAGCTTTCTTT. The chain links TRBV18 to TRBJ1-1, with TRBD1 identical over 10 bases. Germline V gene lookup returns CDR1 KGHSH and CDR2 LQKENI. The CDR3 consists of 19 residues. V was clipped by 6 bases and J by 4 bases; unmatched bases: 20.

V and J are TRBV2 and TRBJ1-2; a possible D gene is TRBD1 (6 bases). The CDR3 sequence is 13 residues long. Germline V gene sequence: CDR1 SNHLY, CDR2 FYNNEI. V dropped 2 bases and J dropped 6 bases, with 10 bases sitting between them. CDR3 sequence: CASSESQGHGYTF. DNA of the CDR3: TGTGCCAGCAGTGAAAGTCAGGGGCATGGCTACACCTTC.

V usage is TRBV29-1 and J usage is TRBJ2-5; D possibly corresponds to TRBD2 (5 bases). In germline, CDR1 is SQVTM, CDR2 ANQGSEA. The CDR3 is 13 residues long. The V end was cut by 4 bases, the J end by 4 bases, with 13 bases between. The CDR3 is CSVVGPGSETQYF. CDR3 bases: TGCAGCGTTGTCGGTCCGGGGTCAGAGACCCAGTACTTC. The full variable domain, rest sourced from reference TRBV29-1 and TRBJ2-5, is SAVISQKPSRDICQRGTSLTIQCQVDSQVTMMFWYRQQPGQSLTLIATANQGSEATYESGFVIDKFPISRPNLTFSTLTVSNMSPEDSSIYLCSVVGPGSETQYFGPGTRLLVL.

V gene TRBV30 combines with J gene TRBJ2-3; D gene uncertain. The CDR3 sequence is 13 residues long. V dropped 5 bases and J dropped 6 bases, with 15 bases sitting between them. CDR1 GTSNPN and CDR2 SVGIG come from the germline V gene (reference sequence). The CDR3 sequence: CAWELDTVDTQYF. CDR3 coding DNA: TGTGCCTGGGAACTCGATACTGTGGATACGCAGTATTTT.

The chain uses TRBV28 and TRBJ2-1; 8 positions agree with TRBD1. Germline CDR1 MDHEN, CDR2 SYDVKM. The CDR3 totals 13 residues. J gave up 6 bases and V 6 bases, and 4 bases lay outside the gene matches. CDR3 residues: CASSYQGANEQFF. The CDR3 DNA is TGTGCCAGCAGCTACCAGGGGGCCAATGAGCAGTTCTTC.

The chain carries TRBV2 and TRBJ2-1; tentatively, D is TRBD1 or TRBD2 (6 bases each). V was pared by 8 bases and J by 4 bases, with 15 bases between. The length of the CDR3 is 14 residues. Germline CDR1 is SNHLY and CDR2 is FYNNEI. The CDR3 DNA follows: TGTGCCAGCCTTGGGGGGCCGGAGTACAATGAGCAGTTCTTC. Protein product: CASLGGPEYNEQFF.

V is TRBV6-5 and J is TRBJ1-6, with D hard to call. The CDR3 consists of 15 residues. V lost 6 bases to trimming and J lost 4 bases, with 13 bases between them. Germline V lookup: CDR1 MNHEY, CDR2 SVGAGI. The CDR3 nucleotides read TGTGCCAGCAGAATACCGGGGAATTATAATTCACCCCTCCACTTT. Its protein product is CASRIPGNYNSPLHF.

This clone was detected a few times. The chain combines TRBV7-9 with TRBJ1-2; the D gene is possibly TRBD1 (5 bases). CDR1 is SEHNR, CDR2 FQNEAQ, per germline (reference sequence). The CDR3 runs 16 residues. V shed 0 bases and J shed 4 bases, with 15 bases lying between them. CDR3 nucleotide sequence: TGTGCCAGCAGCTTAGCGGTCTTGGGGGAAGCCTATGGCTACACCTTC. This codes for CASSLAVLGEAYGYTF.

The rearrangement joins TRBV5-4 to TRBJ1-1, with no clear D. Germline CDR1 and CDR2: SGHNT and YYREEE (reference sequence). CDR3 length equals 13 residues. V lost 4 bases and J 11 bases, leaving 18 bases between the germline ends. CDR3 coding DNA: TGTGCCAGCAGCCCCTTTCCTTTAGACGGCGCTTTCTTT. It codes for CASSPFPLDGAFF.